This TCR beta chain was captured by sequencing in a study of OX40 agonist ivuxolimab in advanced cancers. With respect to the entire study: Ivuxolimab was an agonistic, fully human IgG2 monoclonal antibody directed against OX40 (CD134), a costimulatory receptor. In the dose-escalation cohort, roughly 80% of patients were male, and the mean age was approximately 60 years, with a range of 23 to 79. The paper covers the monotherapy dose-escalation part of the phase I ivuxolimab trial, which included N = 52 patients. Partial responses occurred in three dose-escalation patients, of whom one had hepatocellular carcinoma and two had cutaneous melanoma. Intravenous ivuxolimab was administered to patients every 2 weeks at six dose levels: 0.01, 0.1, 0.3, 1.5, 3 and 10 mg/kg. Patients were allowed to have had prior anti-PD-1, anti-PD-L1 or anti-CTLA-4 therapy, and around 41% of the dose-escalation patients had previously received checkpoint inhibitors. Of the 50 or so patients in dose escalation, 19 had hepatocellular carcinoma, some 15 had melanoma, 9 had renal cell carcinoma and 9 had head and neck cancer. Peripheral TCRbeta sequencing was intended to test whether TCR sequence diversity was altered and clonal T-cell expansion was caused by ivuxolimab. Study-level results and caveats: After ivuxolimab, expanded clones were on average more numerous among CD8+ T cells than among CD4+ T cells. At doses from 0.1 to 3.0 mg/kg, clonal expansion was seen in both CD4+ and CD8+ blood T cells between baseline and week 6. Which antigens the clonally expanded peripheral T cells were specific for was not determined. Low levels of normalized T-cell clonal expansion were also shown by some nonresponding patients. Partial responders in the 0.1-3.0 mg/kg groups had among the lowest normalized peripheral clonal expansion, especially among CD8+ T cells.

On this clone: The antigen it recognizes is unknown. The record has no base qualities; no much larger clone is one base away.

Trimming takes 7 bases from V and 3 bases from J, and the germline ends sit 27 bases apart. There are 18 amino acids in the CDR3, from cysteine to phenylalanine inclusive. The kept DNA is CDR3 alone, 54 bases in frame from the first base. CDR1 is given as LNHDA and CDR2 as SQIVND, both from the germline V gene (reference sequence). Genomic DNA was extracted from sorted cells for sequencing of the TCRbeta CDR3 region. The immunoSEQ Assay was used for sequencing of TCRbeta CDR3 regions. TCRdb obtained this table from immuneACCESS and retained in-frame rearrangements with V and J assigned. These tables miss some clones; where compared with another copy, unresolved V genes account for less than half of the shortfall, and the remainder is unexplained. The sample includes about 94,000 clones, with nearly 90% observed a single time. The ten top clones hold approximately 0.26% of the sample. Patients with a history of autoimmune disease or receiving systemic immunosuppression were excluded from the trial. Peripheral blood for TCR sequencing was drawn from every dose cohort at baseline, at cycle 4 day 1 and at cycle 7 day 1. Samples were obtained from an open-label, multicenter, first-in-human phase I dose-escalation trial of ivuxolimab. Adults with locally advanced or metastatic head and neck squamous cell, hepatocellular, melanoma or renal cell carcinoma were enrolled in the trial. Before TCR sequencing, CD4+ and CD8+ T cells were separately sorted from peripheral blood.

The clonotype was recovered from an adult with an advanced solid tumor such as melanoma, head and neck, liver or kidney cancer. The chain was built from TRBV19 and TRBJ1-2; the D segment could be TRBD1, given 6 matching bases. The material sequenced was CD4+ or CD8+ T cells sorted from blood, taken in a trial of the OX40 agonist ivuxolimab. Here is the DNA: TGTGCCAGTAACCCCCGCTTTAACCGCGGGGGCGCGGACTATGGCTACACCTTC. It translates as CASNPRFNRGGADYGYTF.